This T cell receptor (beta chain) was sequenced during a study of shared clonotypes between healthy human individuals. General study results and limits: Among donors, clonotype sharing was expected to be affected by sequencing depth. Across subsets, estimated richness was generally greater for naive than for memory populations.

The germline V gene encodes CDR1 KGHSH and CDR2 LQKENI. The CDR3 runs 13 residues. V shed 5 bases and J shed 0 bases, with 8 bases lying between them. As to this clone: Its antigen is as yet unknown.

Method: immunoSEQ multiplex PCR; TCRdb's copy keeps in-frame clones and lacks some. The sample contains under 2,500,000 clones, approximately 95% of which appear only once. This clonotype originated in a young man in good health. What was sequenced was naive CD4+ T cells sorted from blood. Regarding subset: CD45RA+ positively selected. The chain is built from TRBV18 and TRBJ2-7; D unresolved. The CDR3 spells CASSNQDSYEQYF. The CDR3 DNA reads TGTGCCAGCTCAAATCAGGACTCCTACGAGCAGTACTTC.